These T cell receptor beta chains were read from a single sample in a study of shared clonotypes between healthy human individuals. Clones were sequenced by immunoSEQ multiplex PCR, and TCRdb holds only the in-frame ones, with some missing. Among fewer than 1.4 million clones listed, more than 75% were seen once. Source material: memory CD4+ T cells from PBMCs. The receptors shown here come from a man in his late teens or twenties in good health. Some clones in this sample may be carry-over from other donors' samples. CDR3s include the opening cysteine and the closing phenylalanine or tryptophan. D genes are given only for firm matches. Part of the rows lack a size; the others show once, few, many or a class for expanded clones.

clone size: NA; D gene: NA; J gene: TRBJ2-7; V gene: TRBV5-1; CDR3 DNA: TGCGCCAGCAGCCCGAGGGCGACTGGCTACGAGCAGTACTTC; CDR3 protein: CASSPRATGYEQYF
clone size: NA; D gene: TRBD1; J gene: TRBJ2-7; V gene: TRBV6-6; CDR3 DNA: TGTGCCAGCAGTCAACGGACAGGGGACCACGAGCAGTACTTC; CDR3 protein: CASSQRTGDHEQYF
clone size: NA; D gene: TRBD1; J gene: TRBJ2-1; V gene: TRBV4-2; CDR3 DNA: TGTGCCAGCAGCCAAGAGGGACAGTCATACAATGAGCAGTTCTTC; CDR3 protein: CASSQEGQSYNEQFF
clone size: many; D gene: NA; J gene: TRBJ1-2; V gene: TRBV5-1; CDR3 DNA: TGCGCCAGCAGCTTGGTCCCGGCGCGGAGTTCTTATGGCTACACCTTC; CDR3 protein: CASSLVPARSSYGYTF
clone size: NA; D gene: NA; J gene: TRBJ2-7; V gene: TRBV28; CDR3 DNA: TGTGCCAGCAGGGACGGGACGTTGTCCTACGAGCAGTACTTC; CDR3 protein: CASRDGTLSYEQYF
clone size: NA; D gene: NA; J gene: TRBJ2-7; V gene: TRBV5-1; CDR3 DNA: TGCGCCAGCAGCTTAAAAGGACAAGGGTACGAGCAGTACTTC; CDR3 protein: CASSLKGQGYEQYF
clone size: NA; D gene: TRBD1; J gene: TRBJ1-1; V gene: TRBV5-8; CDR3 DNA: TGTGCCAGCATCTCAAGGGGGCTTTGGGGCGAGGATGACACTGAAGCTTTCTTT; CDR3 protein: CASISRGLWGEDDTEAFF
clone size: NA; D gene: TRBD1; J gene: TRBJ2-2; V gene: TRBV5-4; CDR3 DNA: TGTGCCAGCAGCTCCATCCGGGACAGGGGGGGGGAGCTGTTTTTT; CDR3 protein: CASSSIRDRGGELFF
clone size: NA; D gene: NA; J gene: TRBJ2-1; V gene: TRBV28; CDR3 DNA: TGTGCCAGCAGTGCCCCGGGGGAGTTTGTCCACAATGAGCAGTTCTTC; CDR3 protein: CASSAPGEFVHNEQFF
clone size: NA; D gene: NA; J gene: TRBJ1-3; V gene: TRBV19; CDR3 DNA: TGTGCCAGTAGTATCGACTCTGGAAACACCATATATTTT; CDR3 protein: CASSIDSGNTIYF
clone size: NA; D gene: NA; J gene: TRBJ1-1; V gene: TRBV28; CDR3 DNA: TGTGCCAGCAGCGGGCCTTCGGGCGGGACTGAAGCTTTCTTT; CDR3 protein: CASSGPSGGTEAFF
clone size: NA; D gene: TRBD1; J gene: TRBJ2-5; V gene: TRBV28; CDR3 DNA: TGTGCCAGCAGTTTACAAGGGACAGGGTCTGTGGAGACCCAGTACTTC; CDR3 protein: CASSLQGTGSVETQYF
clone size: NA; D gene: NA; J gene: TRBJ2-7; V gene: TRBV7-8; CDR3 DNA: TGTGCCAGCAGCTCCAGCCTAGGACGGGGAGGATACGAGCAGTACTTC; CDR3 protein: CASSSSLGRGGYEQYF
clone size: NA; D gene: TRBD2; J gene: TRBJ2-3; V gene: TRBV7-2; CDR3 DNA: TGTGCCAGCAGCCTCGTAGCGGGAGGGCCCCCAGATACGCAGTATTTT; CDR3 protein: CASSLVAGGPPDTQYF
clone size: NA; D gene: NA; J gene: TRBJ1-1; V gene: TRBV16; CDR3 DNA: TGTGCCAGCAGCCAACATACCGAACAGGGATCTTTCTTT; CDR3 protein: CASSQHTEQGSFF
clone size: NA; D gene: NA; J gene: TRBJ1-1; V gene: TRBV28; CDR3 DNA: TGTGCCAGCAGTTCAAGCAGGGGAGATAAGAACACTGAAGCTTTCTTT; CDR3 protein: CASSSSRGDKNTEAFF
clone size: NA; D gene: NA; J gene: TRBJ1-1; V gene: TRBV14; CDR3 DNA: TGTGCCAGCAGCCAAGTCGCGCCCGGCCGGGGGAACACTGAAGCTTTCTTT; CDR3 protein: CASSQVAPGRGNTEAFF
clone size: NA; D gene: NA; J gene: TRBJ2-7; V gene: TRBV5-6; CDR3 DNA: TGTGCCAGCAGCGCGGTGACAGGCTCACCCTACGAGCAGTACTTC; CDR3 protein: CASSAVTGSPYEQYF
clone size: few; D gene: NA; J gene: TRBJ2-7; V gene: TRBV4-2; CDR3 DNA: TGTGCCAGCAGCCAAGATATGCAGGGATCCTACGAGCAGTACTTC; CDR3 protein: CASSQDMQGSYEQYF
clone size: few; D gene: TRBD1; J gene: TRBJ1-1; V gene: TRBV6-4; CDR3 DNA: TGTGCCAGCAGCCTCACCCGGGACAGGGGGCCTGCTTTCTTT; CDR3 protein: CASSLTRDRGPAFF
clone size: NA; D gene: NA; J gene: TRBJ1-5; V gene: TRBV10-3; CDR3 DNA: TGTGCCATCAGTAAGGACCGGGATCAGCCCCAGCATTTT; CDR3 protein: CAISKDRDQPQHF
clone size: NA; D gene: NA; J gene: TRBJ2-5; V gene: TRBV29-1; CDR3 DNA: TGCAGCGTTGTATCGTCAGGGGGAGGGGAGACCCAGTACTTC; CDR3 protein: CSVVSSGGGETQYF
clone size: NA; D gene: TRBD1; J gene: TRBJ2-2; V gene: TRBV27; CDR3 DNA: TGTGCCAGCAGTCCAAGGGGGACAGCGAACACCGGGGAGCTGTTTTTT; CDR3 protein: CASSPRGTANTGELFF
clone size: once; D gene: NA; J gene: TRBJ2-1; V gene: TRBV11-3; CDR3 DNA: TGTGCCAGCAGCTTAATTCGGGGATCGGAGCAGTTCTTC; CDR3 protein: CASSLIRGSEQFF
clone size: NA; D gene: NA; J gene: TRBJ2-5; V gene: TRBV7-2; CDR3 DNA: TGTGCCAGCAGCGCCCAAGAGACCCAGTACTTC; CDR3 protein: CASSAQETQYF
clone size: NA; D gene: TRBD1; J gene: TRBJ2-5; V gene: TRBV10-1; CDR3 DNA: TGCGCCAGCAGTTCTGGGACAGGGGGCTTAGAGACCCAGTACTTC; CDR3 protein: CASSSGTGGLETQYF
clone size: NA; D gene: TRBD2; J gene: TRBJ2-5; V gene: TRBV7-9; CDR3 DNA: TGTGCCAGCAGCCCGGGACTAGCGTCCTACGACGAGTGGCAAGAGACCCAGTACTTC; CDR3 protein: CASSPGLASYDEWQETQYF
clone size: NA; D gene: TRBD2; J gene: TRBJ2-1; V gene: TRBV7-9; CDR3 DNA: TGTGCCAGCAGCTTGTACCCAACTAGCGACTCCTACAATGAGCAGTTCTTC; CDR3 protein: CASSLYPTSDSYNEQFF
clone size: many; D gene: NA; J gene: TRBJ2-5; V gene: TRBV5-6; CDR3 DNA: TGTGCCAGCACCCCGACCGGGAAACAAGAGACCCAGTACTTC; CDR3 protein: CASTPTGKQETQYF
clone size: NA; D gene: NA; J gene: TRBJ2-4; V gene: TRBV28; CDR3 DNA: TGTGCCAGCAAATGGGGACGGAAAAACATTCAGTACTTC; CDR3 protein: CASKWGRKNIQYF
clone size: NA; D gene: NA; J gene: TRBJ1-2; V gene: TRBV10-3; CDR3 DNA: TGTGCCATCAGAGGGACTGACGCATACCGTGGCTACACCTTC; CDR3 protein: CAIRGTDAYRGYTF
clone size: NA; D gene: NA; J gene: TRBJ2-5; V gene: TRBV5-1; CDR3 DNA: TGCGCCAGCAGCTTGGATTCTTGGGGAGCCCAAGAGACCCAGTACTTC; CDR3 protein: CASSLDSWGAQETQYF
clone size: NA; D gene: NA; J gene: TRBJ2-7; V gene: TRBV5-1; CDR3 DNA: TGCGCCAGCAGCTTGGTAGTCTCTCCGGCCTACGAGCAGTACTTC; CDR3 protein: CASSLVVSPAYEQYF
clone size: few; D gene: TRBD2; J gene: TRBJ2-3; V gene: TRBV5-1; CDR3 DNA: TGCGCCAGCAGCTTGGATGCTAGCGGGAGGGCTGGTGCAGATACGCAGTATTTT; CDR3 protein: CASSLDASGRAGADTQYF
clone size: NA; D gene: NA; J gene: TRBJ1-1; V gene: TRBV28; CDR3 DNA: TGTGCCACGAGGGCGAGGCCCCCAAACACTGAAGCTTTCTTT; CDR3 protein: CATRARPPNTEAFF
clone size: NA; D gene: TRBD1; J gene: TRBJ1-2; V gene: TRBV5-4; CDR3 DNA: TGTGCCAGCAGCCCTTCGACAGGGGTTATGCATGGCTACACCTTC; CDR3 protein: CASSPSTGVMHGYTF
clone size: NA; D gene: NA; J gene: TRBJ2-7; V gene: TRBV5-4; CDR3 DNA: TGTGCCAGCAGCTTCCGTTTAGACGGATCCTACGAGCAGTACTTC; CDR3 protein: CASSFRLDGSYEQYF
clone size: once; D gene: NA; J gene: TRBJ1-4; V gene: TRBV2; CDR3 DNA: TGTGCCGGATCCTCGACAGTTGGGGAAAAACTGTTTTTT; CDR3 protein: CAGSSTVGEKLFF
clone size: NA; D gene: NA; J gene: TRBJ2-5; V gene: TRBV9; CDR3 DNA: TGTGCCAGCAGCGTAGACTTCCTGGGGGAGACCCAGTACTTC; CDR3 protein: CASSVDFLGETQYF
clone size: NA; D gene: TRBD2; J gene: TRBJ2-7; V gene: TRBV29-1; CDR3 DNA: TGCAGCGCCACCCGAGCGGGACTAGCGGGAGGAGAGATGTCCGAGCAGTACTTC; CDR3 protein: CSATRAGLAGGEMSEQYF
clone size: NA; D gene: NA; J gene: TRBJ2-2; V gene: TRBV29-1; CDR3 DNA: TGCAGCGCCTCTAGGACAGGGAATCGCGGGAGCTCCACCGGGGAGCTGTTTTTT; CDR3 protein: CSASRTGNRGSSTGELFF
clone size: NA; D gene: NA; J gene: TRBJ2-7; V gene: TRBV10-3; CDR3 DNA: TGTGCCATCGGGACGGGGAGGGAGCAGTACTTC; CDR3 protein: CAIGTGREQYF
clone size: NA; D gene: NA; J gene: TRBJ2-1; V gene: TRBV11-1; CDR3 DNA: TGTGCCAGCAGCTCGTTAGCGGTTACCGGGAATGAGCAGTTCTTC; CDR3 protein: CASSSLAVTGNEQFF
clone size: once; D gene: NA; J gene: TRBJ2-2; V gene: TRBV4-2; CDR3 DNA: TGTGCCAGCAGCCAAGAGCCCCAAGCAACCGGGGAGCTGTTTTTT; CDR3 protein: CASSQEPQATGELFF
clone size: once; D gene: TRBD1; J gene: TRBJ2-7; V gene: TRBV6-5; CDR3 DNA: TGTGCCAGCAGGGCGGACAGGGGGCGCTACGAGCAGTACTTC; CDR3 protein: CASRADRGRYEQYF
clone size: once; D gene: NA; J gene: TRBJ1-2; V gene: TRBV6-6; CDR3 DNA: TGTGCCAGCAGTTACTCAGGATTCTCTAACTATGGCTACACCTTC; CDR3 protein: CASSYSGFSNYGYTF
clone size: NA; D gene: NA; J gene: TRBJ2-7; V gene: TRBV6-5; CDR3 DNA: TGTGCCAGCAGTTTTACGGGGGAGCAGTACTTC; CDR3 protein: CASSFTGEQYF
clone size: few; D gene: TRBD1; J gene: TRBJ1-5; V gene: TRBV15; CDR3 DNA: TGTGCCACCAGCAGACATCTCGGGACAGAGGGTAACTTT; CDR3 protein: CATSRHLGTEGNF
clone size: NA; D gene: NA; J gene: TRBJ2-1; V gene: TRBV15; CDR3 DNA: TGTGCCAGCGAGAGGAACAATGAGCAGTTCTTC; CDR3 protein: CASERNNEQFF
clone size: NA; D gene: TRBD1; J gene: TRBJ1-3; V gene: TRBV6-1; CDR3 DNA: TGTGCCAGCAGGCGGGACAGGAGGCCGGGAAACACCATATATTTT; CDR3 protein: CASRRDRRPGNTIYF
clone size: NA; D gene: TRBD1; J gene: TRBJ2-4; V gene: TRBV28; CDR3 DNA: TGTGCCAGCAGGGGACAGGGGCGGGCCAAAAACATTCAGTACTTC; CDR3 protein: CASRGQGRAKNIQYF
clone size: NA; D gene: NA; J gene: TRBJ2-7; V gene: TRBV7-3; CDR3 DNA: TGTGCCAGCAGCCGAGAGGGCGGGATGAGTAGGAGCGAGCAGTACTTC; CDR3 protein: CASSREGGMSRSEQYF